The 4 T cell receptor beta chains reported below all come from one sample, sequenced in a study of immune evolution from preneoplasia to lung adenocarcinoma. Only in-frame clones appear in the TCRdb table, and some are missing; sequencing was by immunoSEQ multiplex PCR. This table holds about 6,500 clones, roughly 84% found once. Sequenced: FFPE lung adenocarcinoma in situ tissue. Receptors originate from a donor at least 70 years old with lung adenocarcinoma.

This chain links TRBV18 with TRBJ2-5; TRBD1 matches at 9 bases. The DNA end lines up better with TRBJ2-7; the J call may be wrong. CDR1 and CDR2 from the germline V gene are KGHSH and LQKENI. There are 13 residues in the CDR3. The CDR3 here is CASSQGQGLEQYF. CDR3 coding DNA: TGTGCCAGCTCACAGGGACAGGGCCTCGAGCAGTACTTC.

V gene TRBV19 combines with J gene TRBJ1-5; TRBD1 matches 9 bases. The CDR3 length is 14 residues. Germline assignment: CDR1 LNHDA and CDR2 SQIVND (reference sequence). The V gene end was trimmed by 3 bases and the J gene end by 6 bases; junction bases not matched to a gene: 3. CDR3 loop: CASSITGGPQPQHF. The CDR3 bases are TGTGCCAGTAGTATTACAGGGGGCCCTCAGCCCCAGCATTTT.

The chain employs TRBV2 and TRBJ1-5; TRBD1 might be the D (6 bases). With 5 bases removed from V and 2 bases from J, the gap between germline ends came to 7 bases. From germline, CDR1 is SNHLY and CDR2 FYNNEI. The CDR3 has 13 residues. CDR3 sequence reads: CASSYRGNQPQHF. Written as DNA, the CDR3 is TGTGCCAGCAGTTACAGGGGCAATCAGCCCCAGCATTTT.

V gene TRBV7-7 combines with J gene TRBJ2-5, with a possible D match to TRBD1 (6 bases). Germline-derived CDR1 and CDR2 are SSHAT and FNYEAQ (reference sequence). Trimming took off 1 base at V and 7 bases at J, with 19 bases between the two ends. The CDR3 covers 16 residues. This CDR3 reads CASSLGPGASWGTQYF. CDR3 nucleotides: TGTGCCAGCAGCTTAGGTCCAGGGGCTTCTTGGGGGACCCAGTACTTC.